This T cell receptor beta chain stems from a study of tumor-infiltrating lymphocytes in primary liver carcinoma. Study-wide background: Measuring about 4.2 to 10 cm across, the tumors were staged as T1-T3 N0M0. Roughly 3.65 to 7.5 million productive TCRbeta reads were obtained per sample, with similar numbers across tissue types. Study-level points and caveats: Among top clones, only about 7-25% appeared in all five tumor regions. Tumors had a significantly higher top-250-clone fraction than blood (p = 0.039).

This CDR3 has 15 amino acids. Co-extraction of RNA and DNA was performed on roughly 17-32 mg of unsorted bulk tissue. From 450 to 600 ng total RNA, TCR beta cDNA was generated with a primer in the constant region. It was through three nested multiplex PCR rounds of slightly modified ARM-PCR that TCR beta libraries arose. The two initial PCR rounds, roughly 9 cycles each, used TRBV1-TRBV30 forward and C-beta reverse primers. MiXCR was run by TCRdb on the multiplex PCR reads, yielding one entry per CDR3 protein. The sample has some 110,000 distinct CDR3 sequences; roughly 80% are singletons. Of note for this clonotype: The antigen is not known. The junction shows a germline mismatch at one end, possibly a read error.

The V call is TRBV12-3 or TRBV12-4, the J call TRBJ2-7; no clear D. The sequencing input was liver tumor tissue from sampling region 3. The subset was: tumor region T3, left-lateral pole. The sequence came from a man aged 40-50 years with primary liver carcinoma and hepatitis B virus infection. CDR3 amino acids: CASSSVWAISYDQYF. The DNA for the CDR3 is TGTGCCAGCAGTTCAGTCTGGGCCATATCCTACGATCAGTACTTC.